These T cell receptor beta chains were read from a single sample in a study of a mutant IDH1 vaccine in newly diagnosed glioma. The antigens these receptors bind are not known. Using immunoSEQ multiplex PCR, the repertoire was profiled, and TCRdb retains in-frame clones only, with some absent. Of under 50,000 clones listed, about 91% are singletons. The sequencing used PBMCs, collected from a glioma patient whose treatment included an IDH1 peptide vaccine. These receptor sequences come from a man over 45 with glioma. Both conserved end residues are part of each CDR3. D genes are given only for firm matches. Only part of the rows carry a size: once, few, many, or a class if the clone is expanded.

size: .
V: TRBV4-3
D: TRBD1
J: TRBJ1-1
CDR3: CASSQDTGANTEAFF
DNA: TGCGCCAGCAGCCAAGACACAGGGGCGAACACTGAAGCTTTCTTT

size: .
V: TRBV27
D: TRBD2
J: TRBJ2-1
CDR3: CASSLSGGSYNEQFF
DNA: TGTGCCAGCAGTTTAAGCGGGGGCTCCTACAATGAGCAGTTCTTC

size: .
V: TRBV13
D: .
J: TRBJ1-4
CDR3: CASSLLSQRNEKLFF
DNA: TGTGCCAGCAGCTTACTAAGTCAGAGGAATGAAAAACTGTTTTTT

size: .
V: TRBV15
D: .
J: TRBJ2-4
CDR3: CATSRDLGGDIQYF
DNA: TGTGCCACCAGCAGAGATTTGGGGGGTGACATTCAGTACTTC

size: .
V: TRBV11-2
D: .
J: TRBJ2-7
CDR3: CASSLDHNYEQYF
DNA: TGTGCCAGCAGCTTAGATCACAACTACGAGCAGTACTTC

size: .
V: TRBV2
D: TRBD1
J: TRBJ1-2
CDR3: CASSQTGDYGYTF
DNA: TGTGCCAGCAGCCAGACAGGGGACTATGGCTACACCTTC

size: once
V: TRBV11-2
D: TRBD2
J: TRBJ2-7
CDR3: CASSLASGSYEQYF
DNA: TGTGCCAGCAGCTTGGCTAGCGGTTCCTACGAGCAGTACTTC

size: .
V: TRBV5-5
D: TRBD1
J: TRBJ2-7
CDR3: CASSNTGTGRTYEQYF
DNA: TGTGCCAGCAGTAATACCGGGACAGGACGGACCTACGAGCAGTACTTC

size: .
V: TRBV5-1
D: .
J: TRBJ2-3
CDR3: CASSLRAGPLDTQYF
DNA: TGCGCCAGCAGCTTACGTGCAGGTCCGTTAGATACGCAGTATTTT

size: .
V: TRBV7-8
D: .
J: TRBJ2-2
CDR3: CASSSRPVTGELFF
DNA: TGTGCCAGCAGCTCCCGACCCGTTACCGGGGAGCTGTTTTTT

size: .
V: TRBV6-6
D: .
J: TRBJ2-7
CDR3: CASSGAGDSDEQYF
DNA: TGTGCCAGTAGTGGCGCAGGGGATTCCGACGAGCAGTACTTC

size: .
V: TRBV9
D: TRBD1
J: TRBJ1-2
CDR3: CASSVAGGQGGYGYTF
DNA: TGTGCCAGCAGCGTAGCTGGGGGACAGGGTGGCTATGGCTACACCTTC

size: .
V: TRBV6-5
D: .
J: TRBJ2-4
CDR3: CASSSYVGPRRNIQYF
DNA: TGTGCCAGCAGTTCATACGTCGGACCCCGGCGGAACATTCAGTACTTC

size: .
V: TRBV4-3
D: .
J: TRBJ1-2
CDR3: CASSQTRQSFYGYTF
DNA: TGCGCCAGCAGCCAAACCCGACAGTCCTTCTATGGCTACACCTTC

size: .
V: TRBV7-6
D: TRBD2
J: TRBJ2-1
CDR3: CASSRGLAGGISYNEQFF
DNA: TGTGCCAGCAGCCGGGGACTAGCGGGAGGGATCTCCTACAATGAGCAGTTCTTC

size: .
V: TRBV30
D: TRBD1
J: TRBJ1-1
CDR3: CAWSRTGDLEAFF
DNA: TGTGCCTGGAGTCGGACAGGCGACCTTGAAGCTTTCTTT

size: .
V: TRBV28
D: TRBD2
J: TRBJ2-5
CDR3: CAITQAGGIETQYF
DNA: TGTGCCATCACACAAGCGGGGGGGATAGAGACCCAGTACTTC

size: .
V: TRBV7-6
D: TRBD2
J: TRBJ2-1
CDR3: CASSQTPTSPDNEQFF
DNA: TGTGCCAGCAGCCAAACCCCGACTAGCCCAGACAATGAGCAGTTCTTC

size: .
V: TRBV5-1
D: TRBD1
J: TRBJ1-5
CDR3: CASSPPDRHYSNQPQHF
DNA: TGCGCCAGCAGCCCCCCGGACAGGCATTATAGCAATCAGCCCCAGCATTTT

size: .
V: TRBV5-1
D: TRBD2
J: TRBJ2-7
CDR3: CASSLRRVQAGGRPPGYEQYF
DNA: TGCGCCAGCAGCTTGAGGAGGGTCCAAGCGGGAGGTCGACCCCCTGGGTACGAGCAGTACTTC

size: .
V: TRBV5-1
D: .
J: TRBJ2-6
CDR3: CASRRDGSSGANVLTF
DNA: TGCGCCAGCCGCCGGGACGGAAGCTCTGGGGCCAACGTCCTGACTTTC

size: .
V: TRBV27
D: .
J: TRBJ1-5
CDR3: CASSWGWNQPQHF
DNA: TGTGCCAGCAGTTGGGGATGGAATCAGCCCCAGCATTTT

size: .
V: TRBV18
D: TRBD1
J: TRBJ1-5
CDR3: CASSSQGGRYNQPQHF
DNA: TGTGCCAGCTCATCCCAGGGGGGCCGGTACAATCAGCCCCAGCATTTT

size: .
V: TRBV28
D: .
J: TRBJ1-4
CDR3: CASSLKAWGLFF
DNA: TGTGCCAGCAGTTTAAAGGCCTGGGGACTGTTTTTT

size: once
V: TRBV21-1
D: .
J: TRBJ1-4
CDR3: CASSKELCTGFHRGKLFF
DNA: TGTGCCAGCAGCAAAGAACTCTGTACAGGGTTCCATAGGGGAAAACTGTTTTTT

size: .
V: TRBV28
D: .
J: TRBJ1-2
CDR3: CASSFQDRNYGYTF
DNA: TGTGCCAGCAGTTTCCAGGACCGCAACTATGGCTACACCTTC

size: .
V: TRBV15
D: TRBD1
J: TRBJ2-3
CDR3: CATSVRGRGTDTQYF
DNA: TGTGCCACCAGCGTCAGGGGCAGGGGGACAGATACGCAGTATTTT

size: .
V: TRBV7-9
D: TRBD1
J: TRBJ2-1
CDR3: CASSLQMGTGGNEQFF
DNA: TGTGCCAGCAGCCTTCAAATGGGGACAGGGGGAAATGAGCAGTTCTTC

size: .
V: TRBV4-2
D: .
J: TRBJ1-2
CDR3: CASSQTPTGNYGYTF
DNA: TGTGCCAGCAGCCAAACCCCCACAGGGAACTATGGCTACACCTTC